These T cell receptor beta chains were read from a single sample in a study of T cells in Graves' hyperthyroidism and ophthalmopathy. MiXCR, applied by TCRdb to the multiplex PCR reads, yields one record per CDR3 protein. The sample records approximately 600,000 distinct CDR3 sequences, 11% to 15% being singletons. Input material: blood. Receptors were obtained from a young woman with Graves' ophthalmopathy. Both conserved end residues are part of each CDR3. The D gene is left open where the match is weak. The size entry is marked missing in some rows and otherwise reads once, few, many or a size class.

j_gene | abundance | v_gene | d_gene | CDR3nt | CDR3aa
TRBJ2-4 | many | TRBV12-3/TRBV12-4 | TRBD2 | TGTGCCAGCAGTCCAGCGGGGCACTCAAACATTCAGTACTTC | CASSPAGHSNIQYF
TRBJ2-7 | few | TRBV3-1 | TRBD2 | TGTGCCAGCAGCCCCTTAGCGGGAGTGGTTGACGAGCAGTACTTC | CASSPLAGVVDEQYF
TRBJ1-5 | many | TRBV24-1 | TRBD1 | TGTGCCACCAGTGATGGACAGGGAAGTAGCAATCAGCCCCAGCATTTT | CATSDGQGSSNQPQHF
TRBJ1-5 | . | TRBV30 | . | TGTGCCTGGAGTGTGGACATGTCCCAGCCCCAGCATTTT | CAWSVDMSQPQHF
TRBJ2-1 | . | TRBV4-1 | . | TGCGCCAGCAGCCAAGAAAGGGAGAATGAGCAGTTCTTC | CASSQERENEQFF
TRBJ2-7 | few | TRBV13 | . | TGTGCCAGCAGCTTTGTTAGTGGGCGGGGCTCCTACGAGCAGTACTTC | CASSFVSGRGSYEQYF
TRBJ1-2 | . | TRBV5-1 | TRBD1 | TGCGCCAGCAGCTCCGGGACAGCGACACGTACCTTC | CASSSGTATRTF
TRBJ1-1 | few | TRBV6-1 | . | TGTGCCAGCATCACCGGGGGGGGGTCGAACACTGAAGCTTTCTTT | CASITGGGSNTEAFF
TRBJ2-2 | many | TRBV30 | . | TGTGCCTGGAGTCTCCGCGGGGAGCTGTTTTTT | CAWSLRGELFF
TRBJ2-5 | . | TRBV15 | TRBD1 | TGTGCCACCAGCAACAACAGGGGGCGGCAATCGGAGACCCAGTACTTC | CATSNNRGRQSETQYF
TRBJ2-2 | many | TRBV2 | TRBD2 | TGTGCCAGCCGCTGGGAAGCGGGAGGGAGTGGGGAGCTGTTTTTT | CASRWEAGGSGELFF
TRBJ1-4 | . | TRBV10-2 | . | TGCGCCAGCAGAAGAGGGGGGCAGGCTGACGAAAAACTGTTTTTT | CASRRGGQADEKLFF
TRBJ2-1 | . | TRBV7-3 | . | TGTGCCAGCAGCTTAAGGAGAGTTTCTAACGCTAGCTCCTACAATGAGCAGTTCTTC | CASSLRRVSNASSYNEQFF
TRBJ1-1 | . | TRBV5-5 | . | TGTGCCAGCAGCTTGTCGTCGGGGAGGGGCACTGAAGCTTTCTTT | CASSLSSGRGTEAFF
TRBJ2-4 | few | TRBV4-1 | . | TGCGCCAGCAGCCGAGGGGGAGATGGGGAAAACATTCAGTACTTC | CASSRGGDGENIQYF
TRBJ1-5 | many | TRBV18 | . | TGTGCCAGCTCACCTGCACCCGACAATCAGCCCCAGCATTTT | CASSPAPDNQPQHF
TRBJ2-6 | many | TRBV2 | . | TGTGCCAGCAGTGACGCCGGAGCCGGGGCCAACGTCCTGACTTTC | CASSDAGAGANVLTF
TRBJ2-1 | many | TRBV30 | . | TGTGCCTGGAGTAACCACGCTGGCGGGGACTACAATGAGCAGTTCTTC | CAWSNHAGGDYNEQFF
TRBJ2-3 | . | TRBV19 | . | TGTGCCAGTAGCGGGACATATTCCAGCACAGATACGCAGTATTTT | CASSGTYSSTDTQYF
TRBJ2-7 | many | TRBV20-1 | TRBD2 | TGCAGTGCTAGAGATCGGGGGGGTTATGACGAGCAGTACTTC | CSARDRGGYDEQYF
TRBJ2-1 | . | TRBV6-1 | TRBD2 | TGTGCCAGCAGTGAAGCGCGGGGTGGGTGGAAGGAGCGGGAGAGGGGTCGGTTCTTC | CASSEARGGWKERERGRFF
TRBJ2-4 | few | TRBV20-1 | TRBD2 | TGCAGTGCCACCGGGACTAGCGGGATCGTGGACATTCAGTACTTC | CSATGTSGIVDIQYF
TRBJ2-5 | many | TRBV7-2 | . | TGTGCCAGCAGCCCTCTGAAGTACCAAGAGACCCAGTACTTC | CASSPLKYQETQYF
TRBJ2-4 | many | TRBV30 | TRBD1 | TGTGCCTGGGGACAGGGAATGAACATTCAGTACTTC | CAWGQGMNIQYF
TRBJ1-5 | many | TRBV30 | . | TGTGCCACGGGACAATCAAATCAGCCCCAGCATTTT | CATGQSNQPQHF
TRBJ1-5 | . | TRBV11-2 | . | TGTGCCAGCAGCTTAGAGGGAACAGGGTATCAGCCCCAGCATTTT | CASSLEGTGYQPQHF
TRBJ1-1 | many | TRBV7-9 | . | TGTGCCAGCAGCTTATACGGTGGGGCTGGCACTGAAGCTTTCTTT | CASSLYGGAGTEAFF
TRBJ2-3 | many | TRBV7-8 | TRBD2 | TGTGCCAGCAGCTTCCAGGGGCCTGGACTAGCGGTGGATACGCAGTATTTT | CASSFQGPGLAVDTQYF
TRBJ1-3 | . | TRBV6-5 | . | TGTGCCAGCAGTTACTCAGGGGGCTCTGGAAACACCATATATTTT | CASSYSGGSGNTIYF
TRBJ1-2 | few | TRBV5-1 | . | TGCGCCAGCAGCTTGGGGTCCGAGGGGAGATATGGCTACACCTTC | CASSLGSEGRYGYTF
TRBJ1-2 | . | TRBV24-1 | . | TGTGCCACCAGTGATTGGGGAGAGAACTATGGCTACACCTTC | CATSDWGENYGYTF
TRBJ2-3 | few | TRBV6-2/TRBV6-3 | . | TGTGCCAGCAGCTCAATCGAGGAAACAGATACGCAGTATTTT | CASSSIEETDTQYF
TRBJ1-4 | many | TRBV20-1 | TRBD1 | TGCAGTGCTAGAGACAGGGGGCGGGCTGGTGAAAAACTGTTTTTT | CSARDRGRAGEKLFF
TRBJ2-1 | many | TRBV9 | TRBD2 | TGTGCCAGCAGCGTAGGGGTAGCGGGAACCTACAATGAGCAGTTCTTC | CASSVGVAGTYNEQFF
TRBJ1-3 | few | TRBV12-3/TRBV12-4 | TRBD1 | TGTGCCAGCAGTTCCAAGACAGGGGACTACTCTGGAAACACCATATATTTT | CASSSKTGDYSGNTIYF
TRBJ2-3 | many | TRBV30 | TRBD1 | TGTGCCCGTGAGGGACAGGGAGTGGCAGATACGCAGTATTTT | CAREGQGVADTQYF
TRBJ2-7 | many | TRBV6-2/TRBV6-3 | . | TGTGCCAGCAGTTACTCTTCGGGGTCTCACGAGCAGTACTTC | CASSYSSGSHEQYF
TRBJ2-7 | many | TRBV28 | TRBD1 | TGTGCCAGCAGCCCCACAGGGGTCCTCACCTACGAGCAGTACTTC | CASSPTGVLTYEQYF
TRBJ1-6 | many | TRBV28 | . | TGTGCCAGCAGTTTTGGTAGGGGATTATATAATTCACCCCTCCACTTT | CASSFGRGLYNSPLHF
TRBJ2-1 | few | TRBV18 | . | TGTGCCAGCTCCATATCAGTCGGGAGCGGCTCCGGGGGTGAGCAGTTCTTC | CASSISVGSGSGGEQFF